A selection of T cell receptor beta chains follows, all from one sample in a study of shared clonotypes between healthy human individuals. Repertoires were generated with immunoSEQ multiplex PCR, while TCRdb's copy carries only in-frame clones and drops some. The data hold about 2.1 million clones, with 85% to 95% observed a single time. Sequencing was performed on naive CD8+ T cells from PBMCs. The receptors were sampled from a man younger than 30 in good health. Some clones in this sample may be carry-over from other donors' samples. The CDR3 runs from the conserved cysteine through the conserved F or W. Fields, in order: J gene, clone size, V gene, D gene, CDR3 length, CDR3 protein, CDR3 DNA. D genes are given only for firm matches. Size is omitted from some rows. Given values are once, few, many or a class for expanded clones.

TRBJ2-3	NA	TRBV29-1	TRBD2	16	CSVEDQAGGRSDTQYF	TGCAGCGTTGAAGATCAAGCGGGAGGGAGGTCAGATACGCAGTATTTT
TRBJ2-2	NA	TRBV2	NA	12	CASERQAGELFF	TGTGCCAGCGAAAGACAGGCCGGGGAGCTGTTTTTT
TRBJ2-7	NA	TRBV27	TRBD2	14	CASGKTSGDYEQYF	TGTGCCAGCGGCAAGACTAGCGGGGATTACGAGCAGTACTTC
TRBJ2-1	NA	TRBV9	NA	12	CASSGQNNEQFF	TGTGCCAGCAGCGGACAGAACAATGAGCAGTTCTTC
TRBJ2-5	NA	TRBV12-5	TRBD2	16	CASGSQREGPVETQYF	TGTGCTAGTGGTTCCCAGCGGGAGGGCCCTGTAGAGACCCAGTACTTC
TRBJ1-5	NA	TRBV9	NA	15	CASSAGPGSNQPQHF	TGTGCCAGCAGCGCGGGACCGGGAAGCAATCAGCCCCAGCATTTT
TRBJ2-5	NA	TRBV19	TRBD2	16	CASSIAASGTEETQYF	TGTGCCAGTAGTATAGCGGCTAGCGGGACTGAAGAGACCCAGTACTTC
TRBJ2-1	NA	TRBV2	TRBD2	15	CASSEGLAGVLEQFF	TGTGCCAGCAGTGAAGGGCTAGCGGGAGTGCTTGAGCAGTTCTTC
TRBJ1-2	NA	TRBV5-1	TRBD1	18	CASSLLSSGGYIDYGYTF	TGCGCCAGCAGCTTGCTATCTTCAGGGGGATATATTGACTATGGCTACACCTTC
TRBJ2-7	once	TRBV4-1	TRBD1	16	CASSQEPGQSPYEQYF	TGCGCCAGCAGCCAGGAACCGGGACAGTCTCCCTACGAGCAGTACTTC
TRBJ1-5	NA	TRBV27	NA	14	CASSFIGGNQPQHF	TGTGCCAGCAGTTTTATAGGAGGCAATCAGCCCCAGCATTTT
TRBJ2-7	NA	TRBV7-9	TRBD1	15	CASSSSGQGKHEQYF	TGTGCCAGCAGCTCGTCGGGACAGGGGAAACACGAGCAGTACTTC
TRBJ1-5	NA	TRBV6-5	NA	14	CASSYSTQFEPQHF	TGTGCCAGCAGTTACTCGACTCAGTTCGAGCCCCAGCATTTT
TRBJ2-7	NA	TRBV2	NA	13	CASSLGIIGEQYF	TGTGCCAGCAGTCTCGGGATTATTGGCGAGCAGTACTTC
TRBJ2-1	NA	TRBV7-2	NA	16	CASSLVGLLASNEQFF	TGTGCCAGCAGCTTAGTAGGACTCCTGGCTTCCAATGAGCAGTTCTTC
TRBJ1-2	NA	TRBV9	TRBD1	18	CASSSPVGRGATNYGYTF	TGTGCCAGCAGTAGCCCGGTTGGCAGGGGGGCTACTAACTATGGCTACACCTTC
TRBJ2-6	NA	TRBV5-6	NA	13	CASSTDRGAVLTF	TGTGCCAGCAGCACAGACCGTGGGGCGGTCCTGACTTTC
TRBJ2-1	NA	TRBV9	TRBD2	18	CASSELLAPSLIYNEQFF	TGTGCCAGCAGCGAATTACTAGCGCCGAGCCTAATCTACAATGAGCAGTTCTTC
TRBJ1-5	NA	TRBV27	TRBD1	17	CASIQNQGALGNQPQHF	TGTGCCAGCATCCAAAATCAGGGGGCCCTAGGCAATCAGCCCCAGCATTTT
TRBJ2-7	NA	TRBV27	NA	15	CASSLAEGAPYEQYF	TGTGCCAGCAGTTTGGCGGAGGGAGCCCCCTACGAGCAGTACTTC
TRBJ1-3	NA	TRBV9	TRBD1	15	CASSVTGGIGNTIYF	TGTGCCAGCAGCGTGACAGGGGGCATTGGAAACACCATATATTTT
TRBJ2-7	NA	TRBV29-1	TRBD1	14	CSVVPGQTTYEQYF	TGCAGCGTCGTACCGGGACAGACCACCTACGAGCAGTACTTC
TRBJ2-4	NA	TRBV11-2	NA	16	CASSLGTTLAKNIQYF	TGTGCCAGCAGCTTAGGGACGACGCTAGCCAAAAACATTCAGTACTTC
TRBJ2-1	once	TRBV15	TRBD2	18	CATSSPGTSGSQGNEQFF	TGTGCCACCAGCAGCCCCGGGACTAGCGGGAGCCAGGGGAATGAGCAGTTCTTC
TRBJ1-4	NA	TRBV6-5	TRBD1	14	CASSYSRTGEKLFF	TGTGCCAGCAGTTACTCACGGACAGGTGAAAAACTGTTTTTT
TRBJ1-3	NA	TRBV19	TRBD1	14	CASSTRTGWDTIYF	TGTGCCAGTAGCACCCGGACAGGGTGGGACACCATATATTTT
TRBJ1-2	once	TRBV5-1	NA	15	CASSEGTPANYGYTF	TGCGCCAGCAGCGAAGGGACACCAGCTAACTATGGCTACACCTTC
TRBJ2-5	NA	TRBV7-8	TRBD2	19	CASSLTPGLAGGRSETQYF	TGTGCCAGCAGTCTCACCCCTGGGTTAGCGGGAGGGAGGTCTGAGACCCAGTACTTC
TRBJ1-3	NA	TRBV5-4	NA	13	CASSFFRGNTIYF	TGTGCCAGCAGCTTCTTCCGGGGAAACACCATATATTTT
TRBJ2-7	NA	TRBV7-9	NA	16	CASSSRVSDSSYEQYF	TGTGCCAGCAGCTCGCGGGTCAGTGATTCCTCCTACGAGCAGTACTTC
TRBJ2-5	NA	TRBV7-9	NA	15	CASSLVGDLGETQYF	TGTGCCAGCAGCTTAGTTGGGGATTTGGGAGAGACCCAGTACTTC
TRBJ2-2	NA	TRBV7-3	TRBD2	16	CASSPIGTSGFKELFF	TGTGCCAGCAGCCCAATAGGGACTAGCGGTTTTAAAGAGCTGTTTTTT
TRBJ2-2	NA	TRBV11-2	TRBD1	17	CASSSRTGELETGELFF	TGTGCCAGCAGCTCCCGGACAGGGGAGCTGGAAACCGGGGAGCTGTTTTTT
TRBJ2-5	NA	TRBV4-3	NA	15	CASSRGARGGETQYF	TGCGCCAGCAGCCGAGGGGCCAGGGGAGGAGAGACCCAGTACTTC
TRBJ2-2	once	TRBV6-4	TRBD2	16	CASSETSGDHTGELFF	TGTGCCAGCAGTGAGACTAGCGGGGATCACACCGGGGAGCTGTTTTTT
TRBJ2-7	NA	TRBV11-2	NA	13	CASSLDPGYEQYF	TGTGCCAGCAGCTTAGATCCCGGGTACGAGCAGTACTTC
TRBJ2-1	NA	TRBV29-1	TRBD2	15	CSVLSSGGRWDEQFF	TGCAGCGTTCTCTCCAGTGGCGGGAGATGGGATGAGCAGTTCTTC
TRBJ1-1	NA	TRBV13	NA	13	CASSPGLGTEAFF	TGTGCCAGCAGCCCGGGGTTAGGCACTGAAGCTTTCTTT
TRBJ2-7	NA	TRBV29-1	NA	13	CSVEGGGEDEQYF	TGCAGCGTTGAGGGAGGGGGTGAAGACGAGCAGTACTTC
TRBJ2-7	NA	TRBV14	NA	16	CASSHAQTLTSYEQYF	TGTGCCAGCAGCCATGCCCAGACCCTAACTTCCTACGAGCAGTACTTC
TRBJ2-7	once	TRBV27	TRBD2	15	CASSPGTSGSYEQYF	TGTGCCAGCAGCCCGGGGACTAGCGGGAGCTACGAGCAGTACTTC